A single sample is the source of the 30 T cell receptor beta chains below, sequenced in a study of T cell clusters in autoimmune cytopenias. One tube held mixed TRB-A and TRB-B primer pools for touch-down PCR. TCRdb re-called the multiplex PCR reads and gives one entry per CDR3 protein, without DNA. The sample totals around 5,900 distinct CDR3 sequences. TRB was amplified from approximately 230 ng of peripheral blood genomic DNA per sample. Sequencing was carried out using peripheral blood. All receptors come from a human donor with an autoimmune cytopenia or autoimmune hepatitis (not recorded which).

This clonotype is medium-sized (0.01 to 0.1%) by frequency. J is TRBJ2-5 and V is TRBV29-1; with no DNA, the TCRdb D assignment of TRBD2 cannot be verified. CDR1 is SQVTM, CDR2 ANQGSEA, per germline. This CDR3 spans 13 amino acids. The CDR3 is CSVDGGGLETQYF.

This clonotype ranks as medium-sized in terms of frequency. V is TRBV5-6 and J is TRBJ1-4; the TCRdb call, TRBD1, lacks DNA for checking. This CDR3 spans 16 amino acids. CDR1 SGHDT and CDR2 YYEEEE come from the germline V gene. The CDR3 region is CASSLVGTATNEKLFF.

V gene TRBV7-2 combines with J gene TRBJ1-2. CDR1 and CDR2 (germline): SGHTA, FQGNSA. This CDR3 has 13 amino acids. CDR3 region: CASSLGLNYGYTF.

The chain employs TRBV28 and TRBJ2-3; TCRdb returns TRBD1, unconfirmable since there is no DNA. The CDR3 is 14 residues long. CDR1 is MDHEN and CDR2 is SYDVKM in the germline V gene. CDR3 loop: CASSRTGVTDTQYF.

This clonotype is labeled medium-sized based on frequency. This chain uses TRBV29-1 with TRBJ1-1. There are 13 residues in the CDR3. Germline assignment: CDR1 SQVTM and CDR2 ANQGSEA. This CDR3 reads CSVAGSLNTEAFF. Looking up the rest from reference TRBV29-1 and TRBJ1-1 gives the full variable domain: SAVISQKPSRDICQRGTSLTIQCQVDSQVTMMFWYRQQPGQSLTLIATANQGSEATYESGFVIDKFPISRPNLTFSTLTVSNMSPEDSSIYLCSVAGSLNTEAFFGQGTRLTVV.

The chain employs TRBV6-4 and TRBJ2-7; there is no DNA to check the TCRdb D call of TRBD1. Germline V CDR1 and CDR2: MRHNA, SNTAGT. This CDR3 contains 15 residues. The CDR3 region is CASSARGRVDYEQYF.

Considering frequency, this clonotype is medium-sized. The J gene is TRBJ2-7, the V gene TRBV24-1. In germline, CDR1 is KGHDR, CDR2 SFDVKD. This CDR3 region has 13 residues. CDR3 sequence: CATSDTGGDEQYF.

Considering frequency, this clonotype is medium-sized (0.01 to 0.1%). This rearrangement joins TRBV19 to TRBJ2-3; TCRdb returns TRBD2, unconfirmable since there is no DNA. This CDR3 is built from 18 residues. The V gene's germline CDR1 is LNHDA and CDR2 SQIVND (reference sequence). CDR3 sequence: CASSIGGLAGFSADTQYF.

This clonotype is deemed medium-sized (0.01 to 0.1%) by its frequency. The rearrangement joins TRBV19 to TRBJ2-1; the TRBD1 assignment by TCRdb is unverifiable without DNA. The germline V gene encodes CDR1 LNHDA and CDR2 SQIVND (reference sequence). The CDR3 consists of 16 residues. The CDR3 sequence: CASSIWGGSSYNEQFF.

This clonotype shows up as medium-sized by frequency. This sequence joins TRBV30 and TRBJ1-5. The germline CDR1 and CDR2 sequences are GTSNPN and SVGIG (reference sequence). This CDR3 region has 15 residues. The CDR3 loop reads CAWSVTGFGNQPQHF.

This clonotype shows up as medium-sized by frequency. This chain connects TRBV27 to TRBJ1-4; the TRBD1 assignment by TCRdb is unverifiable without DNA. This CDR3 is built from 14 residues. The V gene's germline CDR1 is MNHEY and CDR2 SMNVEV (reference sequence). CDR3 region: CASSSAGVAEKLFF.

This clonotype is labeled medium-sized based on frequency. The chain employs TRBV18 and TRBJ1-2; absent DNA, TCRdb's TRBD1 call cannot be checked. Germline V lookup: CDR1 KGHSH, CDR2 LQKENI. The CDR3 has 15 residues. The CDR3 loop reads CASSLPGTDTYGYTF. Full variable domain (rest looked up from reference TRBV18 and TRBJ1-2): NAGVMQNPRHLVRRRGQEARLRCSPMKGHSHVYWYRQLPEEGLKFMVYLQKENIIDESGMPKERFSAEFPKEGPSILRIQQVVRGDSAAYFCASSLPGTDTYGYTFGSGTRLTVV.

This clonotype ranks as medium-sized in terms of frequency. J is TRBJ2-3 and V is TRBV6-6; TCRdb's D call, TRBD2, is unchecked because there is no DNA. Germline V gene sequence: CDR1 MNHNY, CDR2 SVGAGI (reference sequence). This CDR3 comprises 16 residues. CDR3 sequence: CASSRNSGRGTDTQYF.

Frequency places this clonotype as medium-sized (0.01 to 0.1%). J is TRBJ2-1 and V is TRBV6-1. The germline gives CDR1 MNHNS, CDR2 SASEGT. The CDR3 has 14 residues. CDR3 loop: CASSEVILQREQFF.

This clonotype is identified as medium-sized from frequency. The J gene is TRBJ1-3, the V gene TRBV19. The CDR3 is 14 residues long. The germline CDR1 and CDR2 sequences are LNHDA and SQIVND (reference sequence). The CDR3 reads CASSNWVFGNTIYF.

The CDR3: CASSKTSGRAGGAGELFF. This chain connects TRBV19 to TRBJ2-2; TCRdb's D call of TRBD2 is untestable without DNA. Per germline, CDR1 LNHDA and CDR2 SQIVND (reference sequence). This CDR3 region has 18 residues. The complete variable domain, with remaining parts taken from reference TRBV19 and TRBJ2-2, reads DGGITQSPKYLFRKEGQNVTLSCEQNLNHDAMYWYRQDPGQGLRLIYYSQIVNDFQKGDIAEGYSVSREKKESFPLTVTSAQKNPTAFYLCASSKTSGRAGGAGELFFGEGSRLTVL.

This sequence joins TRBV30 and TRBJ1-1; TCRdb's assignment of TRBD1 cannot be checked, as there is no DNA. The CDR3 covers 13 residues. Germline lookup yields CDR1 GTSNPN and CDR2 SVGIG (reference sequence). CDR3 region: CAWSQGSFVEAFF.

By frequency, this clonotype registers medium-sized. This chain connects TRBV18 to TRBJ2-5; the D call of TRBD1 rests on TCRdb alone, since no DNA is present to check it. The CDR3 covers 13 residues. Germline lookup yields CDR1 KGHSH and CDR2 LQKENI. CDR3 protein: CASSPGHQETQYF.

The rearrangement links TRBV5-1 to TRBJ2-2; TCRdb selects TRBD2, and the lack of DNA leaves this call unchecked. Per germline, CDR1 SGHRS and CDR2 YFSETQ. CDR3 length equals 17 residues. The chain's CDR3 is CASSLRVLGLNTGELFF.

The chain is built from TRBV6-2 or TRBV6-3 and TRBJ1-2. This CDR3 is 12 amino acids long. Per germline, CDR1 MNHEY and CDR2 SVGEGT. This CDR3 is CASSSSGYGYTF.

Its frequency marks this clonotype as medium-sized. The chain carries TRBV27 and TRBJ2-3; TCRdb gives TRBD1 as the D gene, but with no DNA this cannot be confirmed. CDR1 is MNHEY and CDR2 is SMNVEV in the germline V gene (reference sequence). The CDR3 sequence is 15 residues long. This chain's CDR3 is CASSTRKQGLDTQYF.

CDR3 protein: CATSDFGVNTGELFF. The chain links TRBV24-1 to TRBJ2-2. CDR3 length equals 15 residues. The germline V gene has CDR1 KGHDR and CDR2 SFDVKD.

Considering frequency, this clonotype is medium-sized. V is TRBV18 and J is TRBJ1-5; TCRdb designates TRBD1, a call that cannot be tested without DNA. Germline values: CDR1 KGHSH, CDR2 LQKENI. There are 15 residues in the CDR3. CDR3 loop: CASSRGGASGQPQHF.

The rearrangement links TRBV27 to TRBJ1-1; there is no DNA to check the TCRdb D call of TRBD1. This CDR3 comprises 18 residues. The germline V gene encodes CDR1 MNHEY and CDR2 SMNVEV (reference sequence). This CDR3 is CASSPSSLRQSINTEAFF.

The J gene is TRBJ1-1, the V gene TRBV5-5. The CDR3 extends over 15 amino acids. Per the germline V gene, CDR1 is SGHKS and CDR2 is YYEKEE (reference sequence). The CDR3 loop is CASSFFGSPRTEAFF.

According to its frequency, this clonotype is medium-sized. The chain couples TRBV12-3 or TRBV12-4 to TRBJ2-3; TCRdb's D gene call, TRBD2, goes unchecked for lack of DNA. The CDR3 has 19 amino acids. CDR3 sequence reads: CASSLRGGLAVGRTDTQYF.

This clonotype is deemed medium-sized by its frequency. V gene TRBV29-1 combines with J gene TRBJ2-7; lacking DNA, the TRBD2 call made by TCRdb goes unchecked. This CDR3 contains 13 residues. Germline CDR1 SQVTM, CDR2 ANQGSEA. This CDR3 reads CSAQSGLSYEQYF.

By frequency, this clonotype registers medium-sized. The genes are TRBV6-5 and TRBJ1-3. The germline CDR1 and CDR2 sequences are MNHEY and SVGAGI. CDR3 size: 16 residues. CDR3 region: CASSRSAGLSGNTIYF.

V is TRBV6-6 and J is TRBJ1-5; no DNA is available, so the TRBD1 call from TCRdb remains unchecked. Germline V gives CDR1 MNHNY, CDR2 SVGAGI (reference sequence). This CDR3 comprises 14 residues. CDR3: CASRGGWSNQPQHF.

Frequency places this clonotype as medium-sized (0.01 to 0.1%). The rearrangement uses TRBV12-3 or TRBV12-4 and TRBJ2-7; the D call of TRBD1 rests on TCRdb alone, since no DNA is present to check it. This CDR3 contains 13 residues. This CDR3 reads CASSPSGVYEQYF.